These 30 T cell receptor beta chains were sequenced from one sample in a study of blood T cell repertoires in COVID-19. TCRdb keeps only in-frame clones here, not all; method: immunoSEQ multiplex PCR. The sample lists hundreds of thousands of clones; roughly 90% were seen once. Sequenced: peripheral blood. These receptors all stem from a woman aged 50 to 65 with active or convalescent COVID-19.

The genes are TRBV19 and TRBJ2-7; TRBD1 matches 8 bases. After removal of 10 bases from V and 5 bases from J, the junction contained 7 bases not matched to a gene. CDR1 LNHDA and CDR2 SQIVND come from the germline V gene (reference sequence). The CDR3 runs to 12 residues. The chain's CDR3 is CATTGQEDEQYF. The CDR3, as DNA: TGTGCCACCACGGGACAGGAAGACGAGCAGTACTTC.

A few counts support this clone. The chain joins TRBV20-1 to TRBJ2-7; D gene ambiguous. CDR3 size: 11 residues. The germline V gene encodes CDR1 DFQATT and CDR2 SNEGSKA (reference sequence). Trimming took 2 bases from V and 6 from J, leaving 8 bases between them. The chain's CDR3 is CSARPYGEQYF. DNA of the CDR3: TGCAGTGCTAGACCCTACGGCGAGCAGTACTTC.

The gene calls are TRBV7-9 and TRBJ2-7; D possibly corresponds to TRBD2 (5 bases). The V gene lost 3 bases and the J gene lost 4 bases, with 10 bases spanning the gap. The CDR3 totals 13 residues. Germline CDR1 and CDR2: SEHNR and FQNEAQ (reference sequence). CDR3 sequence reads: CASSLEDQYEQYF. CDR3 DNA: TGTGCCAGCAGCTTGGAGGACCAATACGAGCAGTACTTC.

V and J are TRBV28 and TRBJ2-6; 7 bases are a match to TRBD1. From germline, CDR1 is MDHEN and CDR2 SYDVKM. The trim removed 5 bases at V and 1 base at J, leaving 8 bases unmatched. The CDR3 totals 17 residues. CDR3 sequence reads: CASSPVGGASGANVLTF. The CDR3 DNA follows: TGTGCCAGCAGTCCCGTAGGGGGCGCATCTGGGGCCAACGTCCTGACTTTC.

The CDR3 DNA reads as TGTGCCAGCAGTCAAAGGGGAAGTGGCCAGCCCCAGCATTTT. It encodes CASSQRGSGQPQHF. The V gene is TRBV28, the J gene TRBJ1-5; a weak D match, TRBD1 (5 bases). Per the germline V gene, CDR1 is MDHEN and CDR2 is SYDVKM. This CDR3 has 14 residues. Trimming stripped 5 bases from V and 7 bases from J, with 15 bases between.

This clone was detected only a few times. The V call is TRBV6-6, the J call TRBJ2-2; D is possibly TRBD1 (6 bases). The CDR3 runs to 17 residues. Trimming stripped 5 bases from V and 2 bases from J, with 18 bases between. Germline lookup yields CDR1 MNHNY and CDR2 SVGAGI (reference sequence). DNA for the CDR3: TGTGCCAGCAGTCGGCACCGGACAGTGGAAAACACCGGGGAGCTGTTTTTT. This gives the protein CASSRHRTVENTGELFF.

This clone came up a few times. DNA of the CDR3: TGCAGCGTTCCGACAGAGAACACTGAAGCTTTCTTT. Its protein product is CSVPTENTEAFF. This chain links TRBV29-1 with TRBJ1-1; TRBD1 might be the D (5 bases). Germline V gives CDR1 SQVTM, CDR2 ANQGSEA. Trimming left V 5 bases short and J 1 base short, with 8 bases between. This CDR3 is 12 amino acids long.

The chain combines TRBV2 with TRBJ1-5, with D hard to call. This CDR3 has 13 amino acids. V was cut by 5 bases and J by 5 bases, with 10 bases left in between. Germline V CDR1 and CDR2: SNHLY, FYNNEI. The DNA for the CDR3 is TGTGCCAGCAGTCCCCGAGGCGATCAGCCCCAGCATTTT. Amino acids: CASSPRGDQPQHF. The variable domain in full, completed from reference TRBV2 and TRBJ1-5, reads EPEVTQTPSHQVTQMGQEVILRCVPISNHLYFYWYRQILGQKVEFLVSFYNNEISEKSEIFDDQFSVERPDGSNFTLKIRSTKLEDSAMYFCASSPRGDQPQHFGDGTRLSIL.

This rearrangement joins TRBV3-1 (or the pseudogene TRBV3-2) to TRBJ2-5; 8 bases are shared with TRBD1. V shed 0 bases, J shed 5 bases, and the junction held 5 bases outside the gene matches. CDR1 is LGHDT, CDR2 YNNKEL, per germline (reference sequence). This CDR3 has 15 amino acids. The CDR3 coding sequence is TGTGCCAGCAGCCAAGAAGGACAGGGTCGGGAGACCCAGTACTTC. Translated: CASSQEGQGRETQYF.

The chain uses TRBV10-3 and TRBJ2-1, with 14 bases aligning to TRBD2. Germline V gene lookup returns CDR1 ENHRY and CDR2 SYGVKD. The J segment lost 0 bases and the V segment lost 6 bases, leaving 16 bases of the junction unmatched. The CDR3 loop spans 21 amino acids. This CDR3 is CAIRKGTSGSGDQSSYNEQFF. The DNA of the CDR3 is TGTGCCATCAGAAAAGGGACTAGCGGGAGTGGGGACCAAAGCTCCTACAATGAGCAGTTCTTC.

In this sample, this clone turned up a few times. CDR3 region: CASSLGGISNQPQHF. In nucleotides, the CDR3 is TGCGCCAGCAGCTTAGGGGGCATTAGCAATCAGCCCCAGCATTTT. V gene TRBV5-1 combines with J gene TRBJ1-5; TRBD1 agrees at 7 bases. Trimming took 2 bases from V and 0 from J; bases not matched to a gene: 2. The CDR3 contains 15 residues. Germline-derived CDR1 and CDR2 are SGHRS and YFSETQ.

The chain is built from TRBV19 and TRBJ2-1; weak D call: TRBD1 (8 bases). Per germline, CDR1 LNHDA and CDR2 SQIVND (reference sequence). The CDR3 has 17 amino acids. Trimming removed 2 bases at V and 3 bases at J, with 17 bases between. DNA of the CDR3: TGTGCCAGTAGTATAAGGGGGGGACAGGACCTCTACAATGAGCAGTTCTTC. Its protein product is CASSIRGGQDLYNEQFF.

The V gene is TRBV19, the J gene TRBJ1-5; D might be TRBD1 (5 bases). The CDR3 is made up of 17 amino acids. The germline gives CDR1 LNHDA, CDR2 SQIVND (reference sequence). V gave up 7 bases and J gave up 3 bases, with 22 bases separating them. In DNA form, the CDR3 reads TGTGCCAGTACCTTAAGGCTCGGGGGGGAAACCAATCAGCCCCAGCATTTT. It yields the protein CASTLRLGGETNQPQHF.

J is TRBJ2-7 and V is TRBV6-5; 10 bases are a match to TRBD1. CDR1 MNHEY and CDR2 SVGAGI come from the germline V gene. J was trimmed by 2 bases and V by 6 bases; bases with no gene match: 7. The CDR3 runs 15 residues. In nucleotides, the CDR3 is TGTGCCAGCAGGTACCGGGACAGGGGCGCCTACGAGCAGTACTTC. It is translated as CASRYRDRGAYEQYF.

The chain uses TRBV30 and TRBJ1-1; TRBD1 aligns across 7 bases. The CDR3 length is 14 residues. CDR1 and CDR2 from the germline V gene are GTSNPN and SVGIG (reference sequence). The V segment lost 3 bases and the J segment 1 base; nucleotides outside the gene matches: 5. In DNA, the CDR3 is TGTGCCTGGAGCGACGGGACAGCGAACACTGAAGCTTTCTTT. It codes for CAWSDGTANTEAFF. The whole variable domain, filled in from reference TRBV30 and TRBJ1-1, reads SQTIHQWPATLVQPVGSPLSLECTVEGTSNPNLYWYRQAAGRGLQLLFYSVGIGQISSEVPQNLSASRPQDRQFILSSKKLLLSDSGFYLCAWSDGTANTEAFFGQGTRLTVV.

CDR3: CASSLGFGLAGTYEQYF. The CDR3 nucleotides read TGCGCCAGCAGCTTGGGCTTTGGACTAGCGGGGACCTACGAGCAGTACTTC. The V gene is TRBV5-1, the J gene TRBJ2-7; TRBD2 matches at 12 bases. Germline V gene lookup returns CDR1 SGHRS and CDR2 YFSETQ. This CDR3 has 17 residues. V trimming: 0 bases; J trimming: 2 bases; junction bases outside the gene matches: 6.

The chain combines TRBV19 with TRBJ1-6, with D tentatively TRBD1 (6 bases). The CDR3 runs to 14 residues. V dropped 7 bases and J dropped 6 bases, with 13 bases sitting between them. The germline gives CDR1 LNHDA, CDR2 SQIVND (reference sequence). CDR3 sequence (DNA): TGTGCCAGTACAAGGACAGCTGGTAATTCACCCCTCCACTTT. Protein sequence: CASTRTAGNSPLHF.

The gene calls are TRBV4-2 and TRBJ1-2; 10 bases agree with TRBD1. This CDR3 has 15 residues. The trim removed 5 bases at V and 7 bases at J, leaving 10 bases unmatched. Germline CDR1 is LGHNA and CDR2 is YNFKEQ. CDR3 protein: CASSSTGTGDSGYTF. CDR3 nucleotide sequence: TGTGCCAGCAGCTCAACCGGGACAGGGGATTCTGGCTACACCTTC.

The genes are TRBV4-1 and TRBJ2-3; no definite D call. The germline V gene has CDR1 MGHRA and CDR2 YSYEKL. Trimming cost V 4 bases and J 1 base, with 15 bases left between them. This CDR3 spans 16 amino acids. CDR3 sequence (DNA): TGCGCCAGCAGCCCCACGTACCTCAGGCGCACAGATACGCAGTATTTT. Its translation: CASSPTYLRRTDTQYF.

In its sample, this clone was seen once. This chain links TRBV10-3 with TRBJ2-7, with 10 bases lining up with TRBD1. The CDR3 is 13 amino acids. The germline CDR1 and CDR2 sequences are ENHRY and SYGVKD. After removal of 10 bases from V and 2 bases from J, the junction contained 5 bases not matched to a gene. The CDR3: CATGQGVPYEQYF. CDR3 sequence (DNA): TGTGCCACCGGACAGGGGGTTCCCTACGAGCAGTACTTC.

This sequence joins TRBV5-1 and TRBJ2-3; the match to TRBD2 covers 13 bases. CDR3 length: 18 amino acids. CDR1 is SGHRS, CDR2 YFSETQ, per germline. The V segment lost 4 bases and the J segment 6 bases; nucleotides outside the gene matches: 14. The CDR3 reads CASSVGTSGIRFTDTQYF. The CDR3 nucleotides read TGCGCCAGCAGCGTGGGGACTAGCGGGATAAGGTTTACGGATACGCAGTATTTT.

The rearrangement links TRBV5-6 to TRBJ2-5, with 7 bases fitting TRBD1. After removal of 2 bases from V and 1 base from J, the junction contained 2 bases not matched to a gene. The CDR3 runs to 14 residues. The V gene's germline CDR1 is SGHDT and CDR2 YYEEEE. The CDR3 nucleotides read TGTGCCAGCAGCTTAGGGACAGCCCAAGAGACCCAGTACTTC. Translated, it gives CASSLGTAQETQYF.

Worth noting for this clone: This sample includes further DNA sequences coding for the same CDR3. CDR3 sequence reads: CASSQDRNTEAFF. CDR3 DNA sequence: TGTGCCAGCAGCCAAGACAGAAACACTGAAGCTTTCTTT. The V call is TRBV14, the J call TRBJ1-1; D is unresolved. Germline V gene data show CDR1 as SGHDN and CDR2 as FVKESK. CDR3 length: 13 residues. Trimming removed 0 bases at V and 2 bases at J, with 4 bases between.

This clone was detected a few times. This sequence joins TRBV19 and TRBJ2-7; TRBD1 matches 8 bases. Germline values: CDR1 LNHDA, CDR2 SQIVND (reference sequence). There are 14 residues in the CDR3. The J segment lost 2 bases and the V segment lost 2 bases, leaving 2 bases of the junction unmatched. CDR3 loop: CASSILGQAYEQYF. The DNA for the CDR3 is TGTGCCAGTAGTATATTGGGACAGGCCTACGAGCAGTACTTC.

This rearrangement joins TRBV30 to TRBJ1-5; D uncertain. Germline CDR1 GTSNPN, CDR2 SVGIG (reference sequence). The CDR3 has 16 residues. Between the trimmed V and J ends, which lost 2 bases and 6 bases, there was a span of 20 bases. CDR3 sequence reads: CAWSSPSGREGQPQHF. The DNA for the CDR3 is TGTGCCTGGAGTTCCCCCAGTGGGAGGGAAGGTCAGCCCCAGCATTTT.

The chain recombines TRBV9 with TRBJ2-5; 8 bases fit TRBD2. The ends lost 0 bases at V and 2 bases at J; junction bases unmatched: 3. This CDR3 contains 15 residues. CDR1 and CDR2 from the germline V gene are SGDLS and YYNGEE. For the CDR3, the DNA is TGTGCCAGCAGCGTAGACACTAGCGGACAAGAGACCCAGTACTTC. Translating gives CASSVDTSGQETQYF.

This sequence joins TRBV7-2 and TRBJ1-5, with TRBD1 as a possible D gene (5 bases). The V gene lost 4 bases and the J gene lost 2 bases, with 12 bases spanning the gap. The CDR3 covers 15 residues. The germline CDR1 and CDR2 sequences are SGHTA and FQGNSA. The CDR3 region has the DNA TGTGCCAGCAGCTCCTTTAAAGGGGGCAATCAGCCCCAGCATTTT. Translation: CASSSFKGGNQPQHF.

The V call is TRBV2, the J call TRBJ1-2, with D unresolved. Trimming took 9 bases from V and 2 from J, leaving 10 bases between them. This CDR3 has 12 residues. Germline CDR1 reads SNHLY; CDR2 reads FYNNEI. The CDR3 region has the DNA TGTGCCAGAGAGGAGAAAAACTATGGCTACACCTTC. Encoded protein: CAREEKNYGYTF.

This sequence joins TRBV27 and TRBJ1-1; the D is unclear. Germline values: CDR1 MNHEY, CDR2 SMNVEV (reference sequence). Deletions cut 6 bases from V and 5 bases from J, with 16 bases between. The length of the CDR3 is 14 residues. As DNA, the CDR3 is TGTGCCAGCAGGCTGACGAGGGTAGAGACTGAAGCTTTCTTT. Its protein is CASRLTRVETEAFF.

V and J are TRBV7-2 and TRBJ2-3; D is uncertain. The V gene lost 4 bases and the J gene lost 4 bases, with 9 bases spanning the gap. Germline-derived CDR1 and CDR2 are SGHTA and FQGNSA. The CDR3 length is 13 residues. The CDR3 DNA sequence: TGTGCCAGCAGCTCACTCCGGGCAGATACGCAGTATTTT. It codes for CASSSLRADTQYF.